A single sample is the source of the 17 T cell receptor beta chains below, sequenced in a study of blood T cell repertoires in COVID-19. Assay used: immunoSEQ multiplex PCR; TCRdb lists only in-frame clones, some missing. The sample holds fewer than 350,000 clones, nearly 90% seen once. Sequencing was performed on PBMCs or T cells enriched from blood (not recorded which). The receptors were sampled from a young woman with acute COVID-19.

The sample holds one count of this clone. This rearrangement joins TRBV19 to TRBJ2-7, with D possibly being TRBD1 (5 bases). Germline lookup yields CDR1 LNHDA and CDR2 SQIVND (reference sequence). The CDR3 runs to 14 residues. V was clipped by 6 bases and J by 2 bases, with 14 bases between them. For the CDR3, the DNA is TGTGCCAGTAGACCTAGTGACAGCACCTACGAGCAGTACTTC. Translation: CASRPSDSTYEQYF.

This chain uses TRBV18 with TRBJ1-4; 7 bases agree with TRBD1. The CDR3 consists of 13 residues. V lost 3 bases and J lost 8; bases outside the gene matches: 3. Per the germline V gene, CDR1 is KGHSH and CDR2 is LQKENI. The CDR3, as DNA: TGTGCCAGCTCACCCGGGACAGTCGAAAAACTGTTTTTT. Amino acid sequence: CASSPGTVEKLFF.

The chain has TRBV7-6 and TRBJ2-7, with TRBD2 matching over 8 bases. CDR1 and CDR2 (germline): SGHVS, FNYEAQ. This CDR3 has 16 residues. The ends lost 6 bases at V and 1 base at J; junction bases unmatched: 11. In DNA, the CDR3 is TGTGCCAGCAGTACGGCTGGACTAGCTGGTTCCTACGAGCAGTACTTC. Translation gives CASSTAGLAGSYEQYF. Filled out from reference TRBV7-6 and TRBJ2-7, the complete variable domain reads GAGVSQSPRYKVTKRGQDVALRCDPISGHVSLYWYRQALGQGPEFLTYFNYEAQQDKSGLPNDRFSAERPEGSISTLTIQRTEQRDSAMYRCASSTAGLAGSYEQYFGPGTRLTVT.

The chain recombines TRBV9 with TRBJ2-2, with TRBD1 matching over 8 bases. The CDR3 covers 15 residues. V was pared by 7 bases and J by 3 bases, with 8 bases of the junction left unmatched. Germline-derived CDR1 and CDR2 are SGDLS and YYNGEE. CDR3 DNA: TGTGCCAGCGGAAGGACAGGGCTAGACACCGGGGAGCTGTTTTTT. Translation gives CASGRTGLDTGELFF.

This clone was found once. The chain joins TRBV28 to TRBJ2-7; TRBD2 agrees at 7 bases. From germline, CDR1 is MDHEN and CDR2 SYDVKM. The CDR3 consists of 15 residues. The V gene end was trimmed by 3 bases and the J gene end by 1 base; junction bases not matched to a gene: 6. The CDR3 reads CASSFGGLDSYEQYF. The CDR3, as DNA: TGTGCCAGCAGTTTCGGGGGGTTAGATTCCTACGAGCAGTACTTC.

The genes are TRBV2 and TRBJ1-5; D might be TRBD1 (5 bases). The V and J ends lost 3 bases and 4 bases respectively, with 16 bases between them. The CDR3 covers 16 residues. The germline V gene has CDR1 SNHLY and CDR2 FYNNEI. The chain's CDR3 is CASSEGWTGGNQPQHF. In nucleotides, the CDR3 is TGTGCCAGCAGTGAGGGGTGGACCGGGGGAAATCAGCCCCAGCATTTT.

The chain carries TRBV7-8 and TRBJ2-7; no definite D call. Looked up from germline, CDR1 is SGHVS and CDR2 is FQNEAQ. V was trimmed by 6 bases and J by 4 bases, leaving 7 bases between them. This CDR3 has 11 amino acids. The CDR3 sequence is CASSQRYEQYF. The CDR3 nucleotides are TGTGCCAGCAGTCAACGGTACGAGCAGTACTTC.

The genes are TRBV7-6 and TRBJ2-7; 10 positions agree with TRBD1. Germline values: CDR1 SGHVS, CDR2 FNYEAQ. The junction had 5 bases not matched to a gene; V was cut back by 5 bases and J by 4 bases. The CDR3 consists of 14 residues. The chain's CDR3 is CASSPRQGAYEQYF. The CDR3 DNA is TGTGCCAGCAGCCCCAGACAGGGGGCGTACGAGCAGTACTTC.

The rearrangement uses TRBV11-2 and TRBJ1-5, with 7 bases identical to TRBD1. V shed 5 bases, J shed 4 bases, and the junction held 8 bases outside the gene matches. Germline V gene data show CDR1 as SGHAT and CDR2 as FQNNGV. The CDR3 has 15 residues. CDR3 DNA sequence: TGTGCCAGCAGCCCCGGGGACAGCCCTAATCAGCCCCAGCATTTT. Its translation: CASSPGDSPNQPQHF.

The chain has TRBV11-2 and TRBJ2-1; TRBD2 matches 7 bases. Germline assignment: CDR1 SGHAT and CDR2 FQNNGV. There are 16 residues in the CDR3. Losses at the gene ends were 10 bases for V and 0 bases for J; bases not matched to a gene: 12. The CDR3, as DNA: TGTGCCACCAGACTAGCTGGGGGTCCCTCCTACAATGAGCAGTTCTTC. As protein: CATRLAGGPSYNEQFF.

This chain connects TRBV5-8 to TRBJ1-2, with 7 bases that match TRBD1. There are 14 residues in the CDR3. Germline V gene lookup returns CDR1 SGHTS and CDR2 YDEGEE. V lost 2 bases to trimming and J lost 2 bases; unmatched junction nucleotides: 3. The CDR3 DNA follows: TGTGCCAGCAGCTTTTCAGGGGGGAACTATGGCTACACCTTC. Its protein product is CASSFSGGNYGYTF.

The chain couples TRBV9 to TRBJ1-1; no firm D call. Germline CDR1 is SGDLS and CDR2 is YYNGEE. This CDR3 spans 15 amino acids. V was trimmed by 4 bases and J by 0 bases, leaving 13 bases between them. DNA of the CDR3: TGTGCCAGCAGCCCAAAGGGAGGGATGAACACTGAAGCTTTCTTT. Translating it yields CASSPKGGMNTEAFF.

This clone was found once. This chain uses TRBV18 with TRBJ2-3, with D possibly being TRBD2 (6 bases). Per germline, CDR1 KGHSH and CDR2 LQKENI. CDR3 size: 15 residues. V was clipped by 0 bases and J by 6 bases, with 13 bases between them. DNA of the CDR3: TGTGCCAGCTCACCACCGGGCAGGGCGGGGGATACGCAGTATTTT. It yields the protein CASSPPGRAGDTQYF.

The CDR3 loop reads CASTQTRSEKLFF. CDR3 sequence (DNA): TGTGCCAGCACCCAAACCCGGAGCGAAAAACTGTTTTTT. The V and J genes are TRBV7-2 and TRBJ1-4; D is uncertain. Trimming left V 7 bases short and J 8 bases short, with 14 bases between. The CDR3 spans 13 residues. CDR1 SGHTA and CDR2 FQGNSA come from the germline V gene.

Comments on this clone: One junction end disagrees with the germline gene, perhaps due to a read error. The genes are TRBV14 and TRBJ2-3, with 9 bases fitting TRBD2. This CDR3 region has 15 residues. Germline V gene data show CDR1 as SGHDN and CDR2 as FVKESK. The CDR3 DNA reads TGTGCCAACAGCCAGGCTAGCGGGAACACAGATACGCAGTATTTT. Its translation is CANSQASGNTDTQYF.

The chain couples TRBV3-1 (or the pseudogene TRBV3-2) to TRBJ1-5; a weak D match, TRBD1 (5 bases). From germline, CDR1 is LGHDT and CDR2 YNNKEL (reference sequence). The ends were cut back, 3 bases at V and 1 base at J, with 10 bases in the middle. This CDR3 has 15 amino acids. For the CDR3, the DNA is TGTGCCAGCAGCCAGACGGGACTAAGCAATCAGCCCCAGCATTTT. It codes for CASSQTGLSNQPQHF.

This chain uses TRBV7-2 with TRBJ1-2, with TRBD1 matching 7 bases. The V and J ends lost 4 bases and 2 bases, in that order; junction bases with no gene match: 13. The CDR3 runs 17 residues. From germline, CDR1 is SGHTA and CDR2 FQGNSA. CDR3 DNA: TGTGCCAGCAGCTCCGGATTTTTAGGCAGGGGGAACTATGGCTACACCTTC. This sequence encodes CASSSGFLGRGNYGYTF.